The 10 T cell receptor beta chains below were found in one sample sequenced in a study of shared clonotypes between healthy human individuals. The naive CD8 population came from CD45RO-negative cells selected for CCR7, without terminally differentiated effector memory CD45RA+ cells. TCRdb keeps only in-frame clones here, not all; method: immunoSEQ multiplex PCR. The table records about 580,000 clones, nearly 98% of them present only once. The sequencing input was naive CD8+ T cells sorted from blood. The receptor set was obtained from a man aged 25-45 years in good health.

Here the CDR3 DNA reads TGCGCCAGCAGCCAAGAGGGAAACAGGGTGAGCACAGATACGCAGTATTTT. This translates into CASSQEGNRVSTDTQYF. The V gene is TRBV4-1, the J gene TRBJ2-3, with D perhaps matching TRBD1 (6 bases). V was cut by 0 bases and J by 0 bases, with 13 bases left in between. The germline CDR1 and CDR2 sequences are MGHRA and YSYEKL. The CDR3 is 17 residues long.

This chain connects TRBV7-9 to TRBJ1-4; TRBD1 matches at 8 bases. V lost 5 bases and J lost 8; bases outside the gene matches: 7. CDR3 length: 14 amino acids. CDR1 SEHNR and CDR2 FQNEAQ come from the germline V gene (reference sequence). The CDR3 DNA sequence: TGTGCCAGCAGCCCCCAGGGGGCGGAAGAAAAACTGTTTTTT. It encodes CASSPQGAEEKLFF.

This clone has only one observation. This sequence joins TRBV7-2 and TRBJ2-1; no definite D call. The CDR3 runs to 17 residues. Germline V gene lookup returns CDR1 SGHTA and CDR2 FQGNSA. V was cut by 0 bases and J by 7 bases, with 19 bases left in between. As DNA, the CDR3 is TGTGCCAGCAGCTTAGCTGGTGTCCTACAATATCGGAATGAGCAGTTCTTC. Amino acid sequence: CASSLAGVLQYRNEQFF.

The chain is built from TRBV4-2 and TRBJ2-7, with 9 nucleotides matching TRBD1. Unmatched junction bases numbered 7, after V lost 3 bases and J lost 7 bases. Germline V gives CDR1 LGHNA, CDR2 YNFKEQ. The CDR3 extends over 14 amino acids. CDR3 residues: CASSQPGQGEEQYF. The CDR3 DNA reads TGTGCCAGCAGCCAGCCGGGACAGGGAGAGGAGCAGTACTTC.

The chain uses TRBV7-6 and TRBJ2-1; D call uncertain. The CDR3 is 15 residues long. The germline CDR1 and CDR2 sequences are SGHVS and FNYEAQ. V lost 2 bases and J lost 1, with 9 bases in between. The CDR3 coding sequence is TGTGCCAGCAGCTTAAAAGTGGAGTCCTACAATGAGCAGTTCTTC. Its translation: CASSLKVESYNEQFF. The whole variable domain, filled in from reference TRBV7-6 and TRBJ2-1, reads GAGVSQSPRYKVTKRGQDVALRCDPISGHVSLYWYRQALGQGPEFLTYFNYEAQQDKSGLPNDRFSAERPEGSISTLTIQRTEQRDSAMYRCASSLKVESYNEQFFGPGTRLTVL.

V is TRBV7-6 and J is TRBJ2-3, with TRBD2 matching 7 bases. There are 17 residues in the CDR3. With V trimmed by 3 bases and J by 4 bases, 13 bases remained unmatched. Per the germline V gene, CDR1 is SGHVS and CDR2 is FNYEAQ. As DNA, the CDR3 is TGTGCCAGCAGCTTTCCAGGCAGCGGGACGTTGGCAGATACGCAGTATTTT. It encodes CASSFPGSGTLADTQYF.

The J gene is TRBJ2-1, the V gene TRBV2, with D perhaps being TRBD1 or TRBD2 (6 bases each). Germline V gene sequence: CDR1 SNHLY, CDR2 FYNNEI. The CDR3 totals 15 residues. V lost 10 bases and J lost 1, with 17 bases in between. The CDR3 bases are TGTGCCACCTTAGGGGGGAGTGATTCCTACAATGAGCAGTTCTTC. It translates to CATLGGSDSYNEQFF. The whole variable domain, filled in from reference TRBV2 and TRBJ2-1, reads EPEVTQTPSHQVTQMGQEVILRCVPISNHLYFYWYRQILGQKVEFLVSFYNNEISEKSEIFDDQFSVERPDGSNFTLKIRSTKLEDSAMYFCATLGGSDSYNEQFFGPGTRLTVL.

This rearrangement joins TRBV7-9 to TRBJ1-1, with D perhaps TRBD1 (5 bases). Looked up from germline, CDR1 is SEHNR and CDR2 is FQNEAQ (reference sequence). This CDR3 spans 15 amino acids. V lost 1 base and J 6 bases, leaving 15 bases between the germline ends. This chain's CDR3 is CASSLVSQGIPEAFF. DNA for the CDR3: TGTGCCAGCAGCTTAGTTTCCCAGGGAATTCCTGAAGCTTTCTTT. Full variable domain (outside the CDR3, taken from reference TRBV7-9 and TRBJ1-1): DTGVSQNPRHKITKRGQNVTFRCDPISEHNRLYWYRQTLGQGPEFLTYFQNEAQLEKSRLLSDRFSAERPKGSFSTLEIQRTEQGDSAMYLCASSLVSQGIPEAFFGQGTRLTVV.

This clone was found once. V and J are TRBV14 and TRBJ2-2; TRBD2 might be the D (5 bases). Germline loops: CDR1 SGHDN, CDR2 FVKESK. CDR3 length: 17 residues. The V end was cut by 0 bases, the J end by 3 bases, with 14 bases between. The CDR3: CASSQDAPSRYTGELFF. For the CDR3, the DNA is TGTGCCAGCAGCCAAGATGCACCTAGCAGATACACCGGGGAGCTGTTTTTT. The variable domain in full, completed from reference TRBV14 and TRBJ2-2, reads EAGVTQFPSHSVIEKGQTVTLRCDPISGHDNLYWYRRVMGKEIKFLLHFVKESKQDESGMPNNRFLAERTGGTYSTLKVQPAELEDSGVYFCASSQDAPSRYTGELFFGEGSRLTVL.

The chain combines TRBV6-1 with TRBJ1-2; D may be TRBD1 (5 bases). CDR3 length equals 19 residues. The germline V gene has CDR1 MNHNS and CDR2 SASEGT. Trimming took 2 bases from V and 4 from J, leaving 26 bases between them. The CDR3 sequence: CASSENLMGPQRRLYGYTF. CDR3 bases: TGTGCCAGCAGTGAAAATTTAATGGGGCCTCAACGACGCCTCTATGGCTACACCTTC.